Presented here are 19 T cell receptor beta chains from one specimen sequenced in a study of post-analysis software for immune sequencing data. General study points: With TRBV5-6, TRBV5-1 and TRBV20-1 included, about 5 TRBV segments were more frequent in patients than in controls.

Their recognized antigens are unknown. Included in the TCR beta cDNA libraries were unique molecular identifiers. TCRdb independently ran MiXCR on the PCR reads; one entry per CDR3 protein. Altogether roughly 170,000 distinct CDR3 sequences are present, over 25% being singletons, with the ten largest covering approximately 1.5%. Sequencing was performed on blood. The receptors here all came from a girl aged 5-17 years with multiple sclerosis.

This clonotype was counted ten times or more. The chain uses TRBV12-3 or TRBV12-4 and TRBJ2-7, with 10 nucleotides matching TRBD1. The CDR3 covers 15 residues. Trimming cost V 5 bases and J 2 bases; bases outside gene matches: 6. The CDR3 bases are TGTGCCAGCAGTACCCTCGGGACAGGGGCCTACGAGCAGTACTTC. Its protein is CASSTLGTGAYEQYF.

The genes are TRBV2 and TRBJ2-1, with a possible D match to TRBD1 (6 bases). This CDR3 comprises 15 residues. The ends were cut back, 6 bases at V and 6 bases at J, with 18 bases in the middle. Per germline, CDR1 SNHLY and CDR2 FYNNEI. As DNA, the CDR3 is TGTGCCAGCAGCGAGGGGGTGAAAGGGGGCAATGAGCAGTTCTTC. It is translated as CASSEGVKGGNEQFF.

Points on this clonotype: Possible read error: a much larger clone is one base away. The chain links TRBV6-1 to TRBJ1-2; D not resolved. Germline V gene lookup returns CDR1 MNHNS and CDR2 SASEGT. The CDR3 totals 14 residues. The CDR3 loop is CAGSEAAWSYGYTF. The CDR3, as DNA: TGTGCCGGCAGTGAAGCAGCCTGGAGCTATGGCTACACCTTC.

Note on this clonotype: A clone one base away is much larger, so this may be a read error. The rearrangement uses TRBV10-3 and TRBJ1-2; D remains unclear. With 6 bases removed from V and 4 bases from J, the gap between germline ends came to 27 bases. The germline V gene encodes CDR1 ENHRY and CDR2 SYGVKD. There are 18 residues in the CDR3. The CDR3 DNA follows: TGTGCCATCAGCCCTACATGGTACCAGAAAATGTTGGGCTATGGCTACACCTTC. Protein sequence: CAISPTWYQKMLGYGYTF.

This clonotype showed up many times. V gene TRBV7-2 combines with J gene TRBJ2-1; D not certain. There are 16 residues in the CDR3. V shed 8 bases and J shed 1 base, with 18 bases lying between them. From germline, CDR1 is SGHTA and CDR2 FQGNSA. CDR3 sequence (DNA): TGTGCCAGCCTCTCGAGCTCCTCTCGGTCCTACAATGAGCAGTTCTTC. Translation: CASLSSSSRSYNEQFF.

This clonotype was counted between two and nine times. The chain joins TRBV5-1 to TRBJ2-5, with TRBD2 as a possible D gene (5 bases). The CDR3 is 16 amino acids. CDR1 SGHRS and CDR2 YFSETQ come from the germline V gene. Trimming took off 2 bases at V and 2 bases at J, with 16 bases between the two ends. CDR3 bases: TGCGCCAGCAGCTTAACCCCCCGGGGAAGGCAAGAGACCCAGTACTTC. Amino acid sequence: CASSLTPRGRQETQYF.

This clonotype has a single count. A much larger clonotype is one base distant, so this may be a read error. The rearrangement links TRBV27 to TRBJ2-6; D uncertain. Germline CDR1 reads MNHEY; CDR2 reads SMNVEV (reference sequence). The CDR3 spans 16 residues. The CDR3 coding sequence is TGTACCAGCACCGACGCCCGTCCCTCTGGGGCCAACGTCCTGACTTTC. This encodes CTSTDARPSGANVLTF.

The chain carries TRBV20-1 and TRBJ2-7; TRBD1 matches at 8 bases. Germline V CDR1 and CDR2: DFQATT, SNEGSKA (reference sequence). With V trimmed by 5 bases and J by 2 bases, 17 bases remained unmatched. The CDR3 is made up of 17 amino acids. CDR3 protein: CSAVGVLFGTGPYEQYF. The DNA of the CDR3 is TGCAGTGCTGTAGGCGTTCTCTTCGGGACAGGCCCCTACGAGCAGTACTTC.

The V call is TRBV5-1, the J call TRBJ1-1, with D maybe TRBD1 (5 bases). Germline V CDR1 and CDR2: SGHRS, YFSETQ. Trimming took 1 base from V and 0 from J, leaving 10 bases between them. The length of the CDR3 is 15 residues. CDR3 sequence: CASSLWGTLNTEAFF. The DNA of the CDR3 is TGCGCCAGCAGCTTGTGGGGGACCCTGAACACTGAAGCTTTCTTT. The entire variable domain, with the rest obtained from reference TRBV5-1 and TRBJ1-1, is as follows: KAGVTQTPRYLIKTRGQQVTLSCSPISGHRSVSWYQQTPGQGLQFLFEYFSETQRNKGNFPGRFSGRQFSNSRSEMNVSTLELGDSALYLCASSLWGTLNTEAFFGQGTRLTVV.

This clonotype was recorded a few times. V is TRBV3-1 and J is TRBJ2-7; 8 positions match TRBD2. This CDR3 spans 14 amino acids. Losses at the gene ends were 6 bases for V and 2 bases for J; bases not matched to a gene: 6. CDR1 and CDR2 from the germline V gene are LGHDT and YNNKEL (reference sequence). CDR3 sequence: CASRGGTRTYEQYF. The CDR3 region has the DNA TGTGCCAGCAGGGGCGGGACTAGAACCTACGAGCAGTACTTC.

Details on this clonotype: The junction shows a germline mismatch at one end, possibly a read error. The chain couples TRBV7-2 to TRBJ2-2; D perhaps matches TRBD2 (5 bases). The length of the CDR3 is 15 residues. Germline V gives CDR1 SGHTA, CDR2 FQGNSA. CDR3 loop: CASTSSTENTGERFF. The CDR3 nucleotides are TGTGCCAGCACCTCTTCCACGGAGAACACCGGGGAGCGGTTTTTT. Full variable domain (rest looked up from reference TRBV7-2 and TRBJ2-2): GAGVSQSPSNKVTEKGKDVELRCDPISGHTALYWYRQSLGQGLEFLIYFQGNSAPDKSGLPSDRFSAERTGGSVSTLTIQRTQQEDSAVYLCASTSSTENTGERFFGEGSRLTVL.

This clonotype was picked up many times. This chain connects TRBV7-9 to TRBJ2-7; 8 positions match TRBD1. The ends lost 3 bases at V and 0 bases at J; junction bases unmatched: 4. Germline V gene data show CDR1 as SEHNR and CDR2 as FQNEAQ (reference sequence). CDR3 length: 15 amino acids. CDR3 coding DNA: TGTGCCAGCAGCTTTGGACAGGGCCTCTCCTACGAGCAGTACTTC. Amino acids: CASSFGQGLSYEQYF.

This clonotype was counted only a few times. The genes are TRBV7-9 and TRBJ2-5; 10 bases are a match to TRBD2. Near its end, the DNA agrees better with TRBJ2-7, so the J call may be wrong. This CDR3 has 16 amino acids. The V gene's germline CDR1 is SEHNR and CDR2 FQNEAQ (reference sequence). The CDR3 loop reads CASSLSGRAEGCEQYF. CDR3 nucleotides: TGTGCCAGCAGCTTAAGCGGGAGGGCCGAGGGTTGCGAGCAGTACTTC.

This clonotype was seen repeatedly, ten times or more. This sequence joins TRBV20-1 and TRBJ2-1; TRBD2 might be the D (6 bases). The CDR3 has 16 residues. Trimming pared 3 bases from V and 1 base from J, leaving 16 bases between. Germline CDR1 reads DFQATT; CDR2 reads SNEGSKA (reference sequence). The CDR3 DNA sequence: TGCAGTGCTAGGCTCGCGGAGGGTTGGTCCTACAATGAGCAGTTCTTC. Residues: CSARLAEGWSYNEQFF.

In its sample, this clonotype was seen once. A much larger clonotype is one base distant, so this may be a read error. V is TRBV29-1 and J is TRBJ2-5, with TRBD2 matching over 7 bases. With 3 bases clipped from V and 11 bases from J, the junction kept 9 bases outside the gene matches. CDR1 is SQVTM, CDR2 ANQGSEA, per germline. This CDR3 is 12 amino acids long. The CDR3 spells CSVEREIYEQYF. The DNA of the CDR3 is TGCAGCGTTGAGCGGGAGATCTATGAGCAGTACTTC.

The chain employs TRBV2 and TRBJ2-1; 7 nucleotides agree with TRBD2. The V gene's germline CDR1 is SNHLY and CDR2 FYNNEI. The CDR3 is made up of 16 amino acids. After removal of 2 bases from V and 7 bases from J, the junction contained 11 bases not matched to a gene. CDR3 nucleotide sequence: TGTGCCAGCAGTGAAAGTGGTGGGGGAGCGGGGAATGAGCAGTTCTTC. Translation: CASSESGGGAGNEQFF.

This clonotype was observed many times. The chain joins TRBV20-1 to TRBJ2-1, with TRBD1 matching 7 bases. The CDR3 is 14 residues long. Per the germline V gene, CDR1 is DFQATT and CDR2 is SNEGSKA (reference sequence). Trimming took 5 bases from V and 2 from J; bases not matched to a gene: 6. This CDR3 reads CSALDRTTYNEQFF. The CDR3 bases are TGCAGTGCTTTGGACAGGACCACCTACAATGAGCAGTTCTTC.

This clonotype was detected many times. V usage is TRBV24-1 and J usage is TRBJ2-5, with D unresolved. This CDR3 has 13 amino acids. The V end was cut by 4 bases, the J end by 6 bases, with 11 bases between. Germline CDR1 KGHDR, CDR2 SFDVKD. The CDR3 spells CATSDAVKKTQYF. For the CDR3, the DNA is TGTGCCACCAGTGACGCCGTCAAGAAGACCCAGTACTTC.

At least ten counts were recorded for this clonotype. In DNA, the CDR3 is TGCAGCGTTTCTGACACCAACTATGGCTACACCTTC. It codes for CSVSDTNYGYTF. The chain uses TRBV29-1 and TRBJ1-2, with D hard to call. Trimming shortened V by 5 bases and J by 2 bases, and 9 bases separated the two germline ends. The V gene's germline CDR1 is SQVTM and CDR2 ANQGSEA. CDR3 length: 12 residues.